This TCR beta chain is from a study of blood T cell repertoires in COVID-19. Study information: Samples of COVID-19 (acute and convalescent) were obtained from the United States, Italy and Spain. The analysed material was cDNA or gDNA that came from T cells, B-cell-depleted T cells, or PBMCs.

Original processing notes: Quantification of nucleated cells was approximated via reference gene primer amplification. The method was immunoSEQ multiplex PCR; TCRdb's version includes in-frame clones alone and lacks a portion of them. That table gives V, J and clone size, and the DNA gave D and trimming. Among tens of thousands of clones listed, about four fifths were seen once. This TCR came from a man older than 75 with acute or convalescent COVID-19. The material sequenced was peripheral blood.

The CDR3 spells CASSALVTETEAFF. The CDR3 DNA follows: TGCGCCAGCAGCGCCCTAGTGACAGAGACTGAAGCTTTCTTT. The rearrangement links TRBV5-1 to TRBJ1-1, with D perhaps TRBD1 (5 bases). The CDR3 is made up of 14 amino acids. The germline gives CDR1 SGHRS, CDR2 YFSETQ. V lost 4 bases to trimming and J lost 5 bases, with 15 bases between them.